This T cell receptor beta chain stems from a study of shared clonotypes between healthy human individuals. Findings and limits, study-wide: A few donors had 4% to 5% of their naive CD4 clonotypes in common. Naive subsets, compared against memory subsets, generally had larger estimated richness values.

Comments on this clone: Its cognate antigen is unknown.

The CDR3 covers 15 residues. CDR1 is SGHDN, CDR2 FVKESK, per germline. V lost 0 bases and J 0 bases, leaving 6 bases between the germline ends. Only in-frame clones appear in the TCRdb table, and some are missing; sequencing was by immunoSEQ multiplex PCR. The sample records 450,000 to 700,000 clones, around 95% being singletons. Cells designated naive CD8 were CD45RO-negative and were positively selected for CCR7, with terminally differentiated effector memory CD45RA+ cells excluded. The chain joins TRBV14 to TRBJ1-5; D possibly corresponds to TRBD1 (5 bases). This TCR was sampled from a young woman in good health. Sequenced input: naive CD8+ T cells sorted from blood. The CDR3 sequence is CASSQEQGSNQPQHF. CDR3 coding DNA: TGTGCCAGCAGCCAAGAGCAGGGTAGCAATCAGCCCCAGCATTTT. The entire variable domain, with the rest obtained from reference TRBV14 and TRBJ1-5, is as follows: EAGVTQFPSHSVIEKGQTVTLRCDPISGHDNLYWYRRVMGKEIKFLLHFVKESKQDESGMPNNRFLAERTGGTYSTLKVQPAELEDSGVYFCASSQEQGSNQPQHFGDGTRLSIL.